This entry concerns a single TCR beta chain. Antigen: not known. PCR involved 60 Vbeta and 13 Jbeta primers. Libraries were prepared by immunoSEQ multiplex PCR; TCRdb keeps only in-frame clonotypes and omits some of them. The table has about 88,000 clones, 69% seen once. This specimen belongs to a study of cytomegalovirus exposure and HLA in healthy donors. Germline V CDR1 and CDR2: SGHTA, FQGNSA. The V gene end was trimmed by 1 base and the J gene end by 4 bases; junction bases not matched to a gene: 4. The CDR3 sequence is 14 residues long. Study-wide findings and caveats: For cytomegalovirus status, the classifier reportedly gave diagnoses with high specificity and sensitivity. In a later analysis, most CMV-associated TCR beta chains appeared HLA-restricted. For most TCR beta V segments, an earlier analysis put the productive rate at about 90% or about 30% of the time.

The sample was PBMCs. The chain links TRBV7-2 to TRBJ2-7; 7 nucleotides match TRBD1. The sequence was obtained from a man between 45 and 60 years old in good health and CMV-seronegative. The CDR3 DNA sequence: TGTGCCAGCAGCTTAGGGACAGGAGTTTACGAGCAGTACTTC. This encodes CASSLGTGVYEQYF. The whole variable domain, remainder taken from reference TRBV7-2 and TRBJ2-7, is GAGVSQSPSNKVTEKGKDVELRCDPISGHTALYWYRQSLGQGLEFLIYFQGNSAPDKSGLPSDRFSAERTGGSVSTLTIQRTQQEDSAVYLCASSLGTGVYEQYFGPGTRLTVT.